This entry lists 4 T cell receptor beta chains sequenced from one sample in a study of blood T cell repertoires in COVID-19. Clones were sequenced by immunoSEQ multiplex PCR, and TCRdb holds only the in-frame ones, with some missing. Counted here are 150,000 to 200,000 clones, roughly 80% occurring once; the ten biggest clones make up less than 9.5%. Sequenced material: peripheral blood. The receptors derive from a man in his sixties with acute or convalescent COVID-19.

The chain joins TRBV25-1 to TRBJ2-1; no definite D call. This CDR3 contains 15 residues. In germline, CDR1 is MGHDK, CDR2 SYGVNS. The V gene lost 3 bases and the J gene lost 0 bases, with 9 bases spanning the gap. The CDR3 loop is CASSDLTSSYNEQFF. The CDR3 nucleotides are TGTGCCAGCAGTGACCTGACAAGCTCCTACAATGAGCAGTTCTTC. Supplemented by reference TRBV25-1 and TRBJ2-1, the full variable domain reads EADIYQTPRYLVIGTGKKITLECSQTMGHDKMYWYQQDPGMELHLIHYSYGVNSTEKGDLSSESTVSRIRTEHFPLTLESARPSHTSQYLCASSDLTSSYNEQFFGPGTRLTVL.

The J gene is TRBJ1-5, the V gene TRBV28, with D unclear. This CDR3 is 15 amino acids long. Trimming took off 4 bases at V and 4 bases at J, with 14 bases between the two ends. In germline, CDR1 is MDHEN, CDR2 SYDVKM. The CDR3 is CASSSSATKNQPQHF. CDR3 nucleotide sequence: TGTGCCAGCAGTTCCAGCGCCACTAAAAATCAGCCCCAGCATTTT.

The V gene is TRBV29-1, the J gene TRBJ2-1, with no clear D. The CDR3 runs to 13 residues. Germline CDR1 SQVTM, CDR2 ANQGSEA. V shed 6 bases and J shed 7 bases, with 16 bases lying between them. The CDR3 nucleotides read TGCAGCGTGGGCCGATCCGCCCTAAATGAGCAGTTCTTC. Translation: CSVGRSALNEQFF.

The gene calls are TRBV29-1 and TRBJ2-7, with D possibly TRBD1 on 6 matching bases. CDR1 is SQVTM and CDR2 is ANQGSEA in the germline V gene. The CDR3 sequence is 12 residues long. Trimming pared 4 bases from V and 7 bases from J, leaving 14 bases between. CDR3 amino acids: CSVGGRGGEQYF. CDR3 nucleotide sequence: TGCAGCGTTGGAGGCAGGGGTGGTGAGCAGTACTTC.